Here is one T cell receptor (beta chain) with its context. Antigen: not known. The PCR used 60 Vbeta and 13 Jbeta primers. Assay used: immunoSEQ multiplex PCR; TCRdb lists only in-frame clones, some missing. The sample holds 180,000 or so clones; 70% to 85% are singletons and the top ten take roughly 1.5%. Despite likely unrecorded immune exposures, the donors were nominally healthy at the time of sampling. This sample is drawn from a study of cytomegalovirus exposure and HLA in healthy donors. Study-wide context: HLA-typed donors were the source of some 80 million unique TCRs, which an early data release held. Study-wide points: Later analysis associated a missense DCLRE1C variant with TCR beta V- and J-gene trimming. An analysis done earlier found most TCR beta V segments productive about 87% or about 30% of the time.

Sequenced: PBMCs. The TCR was taken from a man aged 18 to 30 in good health and CMV-seronegative.

CDR3 sequence (DNA): TGCGCCAGCAGCCAAGATCGTATTGCAGGGGGAGATACGCAGTATTTT. This sequence encodes CASSQDRIAGGDTQYF. V is TRBV4-3 and J is TRBJ2-3, with 7 bases identical to TRBD1. Looked up from germline, CDR1 is LGHNA and CDR2 is YSLEER. CDR3 size: 16 residues. Trimming at V came to 0 bases and at J to 5 bases, leaving 8 bases not matched to a gene.